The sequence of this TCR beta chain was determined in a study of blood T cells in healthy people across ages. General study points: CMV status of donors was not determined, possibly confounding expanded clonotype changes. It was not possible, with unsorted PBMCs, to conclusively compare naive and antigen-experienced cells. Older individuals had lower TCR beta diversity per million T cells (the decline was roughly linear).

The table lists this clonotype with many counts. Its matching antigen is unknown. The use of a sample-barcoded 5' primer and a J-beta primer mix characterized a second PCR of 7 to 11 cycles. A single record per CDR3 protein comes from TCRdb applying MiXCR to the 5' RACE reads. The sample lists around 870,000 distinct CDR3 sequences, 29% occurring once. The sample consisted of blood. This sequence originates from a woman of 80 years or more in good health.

CDR3 sequence: CASSQEIGEGWPDTQYF. In DNA form, the CDR3 reads TGCGCCAGCAGCCAAGAAATCGGAGAAGGTTGGCCAGATACGCAGTATTTT. The rearrangement links TRBV4-3 to TRBJ2-3; D is unresolved. The germline gives CDR1 LGHNA, CDR2 YSLEER. V lost 0 bases and J lost 4, with 17 bases in between. The CDR3 runs 17 residues.